A single sample is the source of the 23 T cell receptor beta chains below, sequenced in a study of T cells in Graves' hyperthyroidism and ophthalmopathy. Amplification targeted TCR beta CDR3 regions from RNA transcripts. Researchers ran a first-round RT-PCR on the TCR CDR3 using the HTBI primer set. One entry per CDR3 protein, called by TCRdb with MiXCR from the multiplex PCR reads. The sample yields some 580,000 distinct CDR3 sequences, more than 15% seen once. Sequences were obtained from blood. These receptor sequences come from a woman aged 40 to 55 with Graves' ophthalmopathy.

The gene calls are TRBV2 and TRBJ2-2, with 7 bases lining up with TRBD1. V dropped 7 bases and J dropped 4; count of bases not matched to a gene: 9. The CDR3 is made up of 15 amino acids. The germline CDR1 and CDR2 sequences are SNHLY and FYNNEI. CDR3: CASIITGDFTGELFF. CDR3 in DNA: TGTGCCAGCATTATCACAGGGGATTTCACCGGGGAGCTGTTTTTT.

This clonotype showed up many times. The chain employs TRBV20-1 and TRBJ1-2; the match to TRBD1 covers 9 bases. The V gene end was trimmed by 3 bases and the J gene end by 3 bases; junction bases not matched to a gene: 5. Germline lookup yields CDR1 DFQATT and CDR2 SNEGSKA (reference sequence). This CDR3 contains 14 residues. This CDR3 is CSASPTGGDYGYTF. In DNA, the CDR3 is TGCAGTGCTAGCCCGACAGGGGGGGACTATGGCTACACCTTC.

This clonotype was picked up many times. The chain employs TRBV28 and TRBJ2-1; D gene unclear. CDR3 length: 14 amino acids. Germline loops: CDR1 MDHEN, CDR2 SYDVKM. The V end lost 5 bases, the J end lost 4 bases, and 12 bases lay between the germline ends. The CDR3 region has the DNA TGTGCCAGCAGTCACTTAGCTGATTACAATGAGCAGTTCTTC. It specifies CASSHLADYNEQFF. The variable domain in full, completed from reference TRBV28 and TRBJ2-1, reads DVKVTQSSRYLVKRTGEKVFLECVQDMDHENMFWYRQDPGLGLRLIYFSYDVKMKEKGDIPEGYSVSREKKERFSLILESASTNQTSMYLCASSHLADYNEQFFGPGTRLTVL.

This clonotype was counted many times. The chain is built from TRBV18 and TRBJ1-5, with D perhaps TRBD1 (5 bases). The germline V and J ends were trimmed by 3 bases and 1 base, with 10 bases remaining between them. Germline V lookup: CDR1 KGHSH, CDR2 LQKENI. The CDR3 consists of 15 residues. The CDR3: CASSPRESSNQPQHF. Written as DNA, the CDR3 is TGTGCCAGCTCACCCAGGGAATCGAGCAATCAGCCCCAGCATTTT. Full variable domain (rest looked up from reference TRBV18 and TRBJ1-5): NAGVMQNPRHLVRRRGQEARLRCSPMKGHSHVYWYRQLPEEGLKFMVYLQKENIIDESGMPKERFSAEFPKEGPSILRIQQVVRGDSAAYFCASSPRESSNQPQHFGDGTRLSIL.

This clonotype came up many times. The chain couples TRBV11-3 to TRBJ2-7, with 8 bases lining up with TRBD2. CDR1 is SGHNT, CDR2 YENEEA, per germline. The trim removed 7 bases at V and 3 bases at J, leaving 14 bases unmatched. This CDR3 is 16 amino acids long. This CDR3 is CASTRWWREVYYEQYF. The CDR3 coding sequence is TGTGCCAGCACGCGATGGTGGCGGGAGGTCTACTACGAGCAGTACTTC.

This chain links TRBV19 with TRBJ1-4, with D uncertain. The CDR3 has 15 amino acids. Trimming pared 6 bases from V and 2 bases from J, leaving 13 bases between. CDR1 is LNHDA, CDR2 SQIVND, per germline (reference sequence). The DNA for the CDR3 is TGTGCCAGTAGGAAGCAGCATAACACTAATGAAAAACTGTTTTTT. Translation gives CASRKQHNTNEKLFF.

This clonotype was counted between two and nine times. J is TRBJ1-4 and V is TRBV27, with D possibly matching TRBD1 (5 bases). From germline, CDR1 is MNHEY and CDR2 SMNVEV (reference sequence). V gave up 5 bases and J gave up 4 bases, with 11 bases separating them. The CDR3 is 14 amino acids. CDR3 in DNA: TGTGCCAGCAGTCCGACAGATGATAATGAAAAACTGTTTTTT. Translation: CASSPTDDNEKLFF.

On this clonotype: The junction shows a germline mismatch at one end, possibly a read error. V and J are TRBV3-1 and TRBJ1-5; no definite D call. The CDR3 totals 14 residues. Germline V gene lookup returns CDR1 LGHDT and CDR2 YNNKEL (reference sequence). The CDR3 nucleotides are TGTACCAGCAGCCCCGGCCATAGCAATCAGCCCCAGCATTTT. It yields the protein CTSSPGHSNQPQHF.

The chain has TRBV9 and TRBJ1-5, with D hard to call. The germline CDR1 and CDR2 sequences are SGDLS and YYNGEE. Trimming left V 1 base short and J 0 bases short, with 17 bases between. The CDR3 runs to 18 residues. CDR3 sequence (DNA): TGTGCCAGCAGCGTAATCCCCCTCAGACGGTATAGCAATCAGCCCCAGCATTTT. It encodes CASSVIPLRRYSNQPQHF.

This sequence joins TRBV7-2 and TRBJ1-6; D is unresolved. The CDR3 length is 15 residues. Germline V CDR1 and CDR2: SGHTA, FQGNSA. With 1 base removed from V and 2 bases from J, the gap between germline ends came to 6 bases. In nucleotides, the CDR3 is TGTGCCAGCAGCTTAGGACGGACCTATAATTCACCCCTCCACTTT. Residues: CASSLGRTYNSPLHF. The full variable domain, completed using reference TRBV7-2 and TRBJ1-6, is GAGVSQSPSNKVTEKGKDVELRCDPISGHTALYWYRQSLGQGLEFLIYFQGNSAPDKSGLPSDRFSAERTGGSVSTLTIQRTQQEDSAVYLCASSLGRTYNSPLHFGNGTRLTVT.

This clonotype was detected ten times or more. The chain combines TRBV3-1 with TRBJ2-5; TRBD2 matches at 7 bases. The junction had 5 bases not matched to a gene; V was cut back by 3 bases and J by 7 bases. From germline, CDR1 is LGHDT and CDR2 YNNKEL (reference sequence). The CDR3 has 13 amino acids. This CDR3 reads CASSQLQRGTQYF. Here the CDR3 DNA reads TGTGCCAGCAGCCAGTTGCAGCGGGGGACCCAGTACTTC.

This clonotype has just a few counts. It may be a read error: a sequence one base away is much more abundant. The chain is built from TRBV2 and TRBJ1-1; D is ambiguous. This CDR3 is built from 14 residues. Germline V gene data show CDR1 as SNHLY and CDR2 as FYNNEI. The CDR3 DNA is TGTGTCAGCAGTGATTTGTTGAGGAACACTGAAGCTTTCTTT. Translated, it gives CVSSDLLRNTEAFF.

V usage is TRBV20-1 and J usage is TRBJ2-7; D ambiguous. Germline-derived CDR1 and CDR2 are DFQATT and SNEGSKA (reference sequence). V was clipped by 5 bases and J by 0 bases, with 8 bases between them. The CDR3 contains 12 residues. The CDR3 loop reads CSAAESSYEQYF. For the CDR3, the DNA is TGCAGTGCTGCGGAGAGCTCCTACGAGCAGTACTTC.

Ten or more counts support this clonotype. The V gene is TRBV18, the J gene TRBJ2-7; 8 bases agree with TRBD1. CDR1 is KGHSH, CDR2 LQKENI, per germline. The V gene end was trimmed by 4 bases and the J gene end by 4 bases; junction bases not matched to a gene: 9. The CDR3 sequence is 15 residues long. The CDR3 loop reads CASSLRTGQEYEQYF. The CDR3 bases are TGTGCCAGCTCACTGAGGACGGGACAGGAGTACGAGCAGTACTTC. The full variable domain, completed using reference TRBV18 and TRBJ2-7, is NAGVMQNPRHLVRRRGQEARLRCSPMKGHSHVYWYRQLPEEGLKFMVYLQKENIIDESGMPKERFSAEFPKEGPSILRIQQVVRGDSAAYFCASSLRTGQEYEQYFGPGTRLTVT.

This clonotype was detected ten times or more. This chain uses TRBV28 with TRBJ2-7; a weak D match, TRBD2 (5 bases). In germline, CDR1 is MDHEN, CDR2 SYDVKM. V lost 4 bases to trimming and J lost 5 bases, with 12 bases between them. This CDR3 has 13 amino acids. In DNA, the CDR3 is TGTGCCAGCAGTTCCGTCCCCGGGGACGAGCAGTACTTC. Protein: CASSSVPGDEQYF.

Ten or more counts support this clonotype. The chain uses TRBV6-1 and TRBJ1-1; D might be TRBD1 (5 bases). Deletions cut 3 bases from V and 1 base from J, with 9 bases between. Germline V gene lookup returns CDR1 MNHNS and CDR2 SASEGT. The CDR3 extends over 14 amino acids. The CDR3 DNA is TGTGCCAGCAGTGAGCACAGGAGGAACACTGAAGCTTTCTTT. Translated, it gives CASSEHRRNTEAFF.

The table lists this clonotype with a few counts. The chain recombines TRBV12-3 or TRBV12-4 with TRBJ2-3, with 7 nucleotides matching TRBD2. The junction had 4 bases not matched to a gene; V was cut back by 2 bases and J by 5 bases. The CDR3 contains 14 residues. As DNA, the CDR3 is TGTGCCAGCAGTTTAAGGCGGGGGAGAGATACGCAGTATTTT. Encoded protein: CASSLRRGRDTQYF.

This clonotype appeared a few times. The genes are TRBV3-1 and TRBJ2-4, with 7 bases that match TRBD1. The CDR3 spans 16 residues. Germline V CDR1 and CDR2: LGHDT, YNNKEL (reference sequence). The J segment lost 4 bases and the V segment lost 3 bases, leaving 9 bases of the junction unmatched. The CDR3 bases are TGTGCCAGCAGCCAGAGACAGGGCCGGGGTAAAAACATTCAGTACTTC. This encodes CASSQRQGRGKNIQYF.

This clonotype was found a few times. The CDR3 coding sequence is TGTGCCACCAGCAGAGAGGCAGCCGAGACCCAGTACTTC. Amino acids: CATSREAAETQYF. The chain uses TRBV15 and TRBJ2-5, with unresolved D. Germline V gene lookup returns CDR1 LNHNV and CDR2 YYDKDF (reference sequence). The germline V and J ends were trimmed by 0 bases and 5 bases, with 7 bases remaining between them. The CDR3 is 13 amino acids.

V gene TRBV20-1 combines with J gene TRBJ2-7; 10 bases are shared with TRBD2. The length of the CDR3 is 16 residues. With 4 bases clipped from V and 6 bases from J, the junction kept 15 bases outside the gene matches. In germline, CDR1 is DFQATT, CDR2 SNEGSKA (reference sequence). In nucleotides, the CDR3 is TGCAGTGCTAACCCTATCCCTAGCGGGGGTACCTGCGAGCAGTACTTC. Its protein product is CSANPIPSGGTCEQYF.

The V call is TRBV5-1, the J call TRBJ1-2; tentatively, D is TRBD1 (6 bases). V was shortened by 0 bases and J by 0 bases, with 12 bases between the two germline ends. The CDR3 is 16 amino acids. Germline V gene data show CDR1 as SGHRS and CDR2 as YFSETQ. The CDR3 loop is CASSLDGGPSNYGYTF. In DNA, the CDR3 is TGCGCCAGCAGCTTGGACGGGGGGCCTTCTAACTATGGCTACACCTTC.

The chain employs TRBV3-1 and TRBJ2-5, with D possibly being TRBD1 or TRBD2 (5 bases each). The CDR3 is 18 amino acids. V was trimmed by 7 bases and J by 5 bases, leaving 29 bases between them. From germline, CDR1 is LGHDT and CDR2 YNNKEL (reference sequence). CDR3 DNA: TGTGCCAGCACCCTAAGAAAAAGTGGGGGAGTTGCCTTGGAGACCCAGTACTTC. Amino acid sequence: CASTLRKSGGVALETQYF.

The chain recombines TRBV5-8 with TRBJ1-1; tentative D call: TRBD1 (5 bases). V was cut by 0 bases and J by 8 bases, with 11 bases left in between. The germline V gene has CDR1 SGHTS and CDR2 YDEGEE. The length of the CDR3 is 13 residues. CDR3 coding DNA: TGTGCCAGCAGCTTGGGGTGGACAAACGAAGCTTTCTTT. This sequence encodes CASSLGWTNEAFF. The entire variable domain, with the rest obtained from reference TRBV5-8 and TRBJ1-1, is as follows: EAGVTQSPTHLIKTRGQQATLRCSPISGHTSVYWYQQALGLGLQFLLWYDEGEERNRGNFPPRFSGRQFPNYSSELNVNALELEDSALYLCASSLGWTNEAFFGQGTRLTVV.